This T cell receptor (beta chain) was retrieved from a study of cytomegalovirus exposure and HLA in healthy donors. This CDR3 contains 11 residues. The trim removed 4 bases at V and 12 bases at J, leaving 2 bases unmatched. Looked up from germline, CDR1 is SGHRS and CDR2 is YFSETQ. Turning to this clone: The target antigen is unknown.

Study results and caveats: Later analysis identified several of the most significant clusters that appeared linked to common viral pathogens.

With 60 Vbeta and 13 Jbeta primers, the PCR was carried out. Some clones are missing from TCRdb's copy, which holds only in-frame ones; the method was immunoSEQ multiplex PCR. The sample consists of 150,000 to 190,000 clones, 82% of them appearing once. Input material: PBMCs. The sequence came from a woman between 45 and 65 years old in good health and CMV-seropositive. The chain uses TRBV5-1 and TRBJ1-4, with 8 bases that match TRBD1. The CDR3 sequence is CASSADRELFF. The CDR3 DNA reads TGCGCCAGCAGCGCGGACAGGGAACTGTTTTTT.